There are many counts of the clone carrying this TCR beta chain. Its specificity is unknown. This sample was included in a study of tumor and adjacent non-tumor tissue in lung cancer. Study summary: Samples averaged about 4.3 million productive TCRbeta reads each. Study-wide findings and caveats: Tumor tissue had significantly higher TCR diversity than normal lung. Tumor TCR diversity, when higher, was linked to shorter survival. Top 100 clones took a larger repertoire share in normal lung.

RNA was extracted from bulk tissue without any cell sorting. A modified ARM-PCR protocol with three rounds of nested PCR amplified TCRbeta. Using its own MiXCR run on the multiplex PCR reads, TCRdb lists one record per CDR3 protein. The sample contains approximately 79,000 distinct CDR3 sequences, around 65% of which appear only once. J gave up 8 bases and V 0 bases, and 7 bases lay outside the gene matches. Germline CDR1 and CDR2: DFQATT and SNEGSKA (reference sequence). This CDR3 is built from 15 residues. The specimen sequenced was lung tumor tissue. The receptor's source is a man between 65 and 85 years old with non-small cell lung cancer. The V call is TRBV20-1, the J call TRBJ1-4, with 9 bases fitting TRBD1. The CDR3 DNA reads TGCAGTGCTAGAGACTTTGGACAGGGGCAAGAAAAACTGTTTTTT. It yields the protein CSARDFGQGQEKLFF.